These 32 T cell receptor beta chains originate from one sample sequenced in a study of blood T cell repertoires in COVID-19. Sequencing was performed with immunoSEQ multiplex PCR; in TCRdb, only in-frame clones are kept and a portion is missing. The sample shows approximately 130,000 clones, 70% to 80% of them seen only once. Source material: peripheral blood. These receptors were obtained from a human donor in a cohort sampled during active COVID-19.

This chain connects TRBV5-4 to TRBJ2-7; 9 nucleotides match TRBD1. Germline lookup yields CDR1 SGHNT and CDR2 YYREEE (reference sequence). The V segment lost 2 bases and the J segment 9 bases; nucleotides outside the gene matches: 9. The CDR3 runs to 14 residues. The CDR3 here is CASSLPGQGSGQYF. In DNA, the CDR3 is TGTGCCAGCAGCTTACCGGGACAGGGATCCGGGCAGTACTTC.

The gene calls are TRBV18 and TRBJ2-1, with TRBD1 as a possible D gene (5 bases). V shed 5 bases and J shed 6 bases, with 11 bases lying between them. The CDR3 is 13 residues long. The germline V gene encodes CDR1 KGHSH and CDR2 LQKENI. CDR3 residues: CASSSTAINEQFF. The DNA for the CDR3 is TGTGCCAGCTCATCGACAGCTATCAATGAGCAGTTCTTC.

The V and J genes are TRBV28 and TRBJ2-7, with 13 bases that match TRBD2. Germline values: CDR1 MDHEN, CDR2 SYDVKM. The CDR3 has 15 amino acids. Germline trimming cut 7 bases from V and 6 bases from J; bases unmatched to any gene: 9. This CDR3 reads CASNSGLAGVSEQYF. CDR3 DNA sequence: TGTGCCAGCAATAGCGGACTAGCGGGAGTGTCCGAGCAGTACTTC.

The rearrangement joins TRBV5-5 to TRBJ1-5; D unresolved. Germline loops: CDR1 SGHKS, CDR2 YYEKEE (reference sequence). Trimming shortened V by 0 bases and J by 7 bases, and 8 bases separated the two germline ends. The CDR3 spans 13 residues. Written as DNA, the CDR3 is TGTGCCAGCAGCTTGGATCTGAGGCAGCCCCAGCATTTT. Translation gives CASSLDLRQPQHF.

The V gene is TRBV28, the J gene TRBJ2-7; D gene uncertain. The CDR3 runs to 12 residues. Trimming took 4 bases from V and 4 from J, leaving 8 bases between them. Germline CDR1 reads MDHEN; CDR2 reads SYDVKM. For the CDR3, the DNA is TGTGCCAGCAGTTCCCCGGGTTACGAGCAGTACTTC. Amino acid sequence: CASSSPGYEQYF.

The chain joins TRBV7-3 to TRBJ1-6, with D possibly TRBD1 on 6 matching bases. Trimming stripped 1 base from V and 9 bases from J, with 16 bases between. The CDR3 extends over 16 amino acids. Germline V CDR1 and CDR2: SGHTA, FQGTGA. For the CDR3, the DNA is TGTGCCAGCAGCTTAATTGGCCAGGGGAGAGGTTCACCCCTCCACTTT. The encoded protein is CASSLIGQGRGSPLHF. Based on the CDR3 plus reference TRBV7-3 and TRBJ1-6, the full variable domain is GAGVSQTPSNKVTEKGKYVELRCDPISGHTALYWYRQSLGQGPEFLIYFQGTGAADDSGLPNDRFFAVRPEGSVSTLKIQRTERGDSAVYLCASSLIGQGRGSPLHFGNGTRLTVT.

The chain uses TRBV29-1 and TRBJ1-2; maybe TRBD1 (5 bases). This CDR3 comprises 13 residues. Trimming cost V 5 bases and J 4 bases, with 14 bases left between them. Per germline, CDR1 SQVTM and CDR2 ANQGSEA. The CDR3 loop reads CSVPFQRGYGYTF. CDR3 DNA: TGCAGCGTTCCTTTCCAAAGGGGCTATGGCTACACCTTC.

The CDR3 spells CASSSTSGRHHEQYF. In DNA form, the CDR3 reads TGTGCCAGCAGTTCCACTAGCGGGAGGCACCACGAGCAGTACTTC. The rearrangement links TRBV27 to TRBJ2-7, with 12 bases matching TRBD2. The CDR3 spans 15 residues. Trimming took 4 bases from V and 5 from J; bases not matched to a gene: 6. The germline CDR1 and CDR2 sequences are MNHEY and SMNVEV (reference sequence).

This rearrangement joins TRBV5-6 to TRBJ2-7, with TRBD1 identical over 7 bases. Trimming took 3 bases from V and 3 from J; bases not matched to a gene: 6. This CDR3 is 14 amino acids long. CDR1 and CDR2 (germline): SGHDT, YYEEEE. As DNA, the CDR3 is TGTGCCAGCAGCTCTTGGGACAGTCGCTACGAGCAGTACTTC. Its protein is CASSSWDSRYEQYF.

The genes are TRBV7-2 and TRBJ2-1; 7 bases match TRBD1. Germline assignment: CDR1 SGHTA and CDR2 FQGNSA. The CDR3 consists of 16 residues. V gave up 6 bases and J gave up 2 bases; unmatched junction bases: 10. CDR3 coding DNA: TGTGCCAGCAGTTCCACCGGGACAGCCGCCTACAATGAGCAGTTCTTC. Its protein is CASSSTGTAAYNEQFF.

V usage is TRBV15 and J usage is TRBJ1-1; TRBD1 matches 8 bases. J gave up 0 bases and V 5 bases, and 5 bases lay outside the gene matches. Germline values: CDR1 LNHNV, CDR2 YYDKDF (reference sequence). The CDR3 totals 15 residues. CDR3 in amino acids: CATSLDRAMNTEAFF. The CDR3 bases are TGTGCCACCAGCTTGGACAGGGCTATGAACACTGAAGCTTTCTTT.

The V call is TRBV6-5, the J call TRBJ2-7; 8 bases agree with TRBD2. Germline V gene lookup returns CDR1 MNHEY and CDR2 SVGAGI. CDR3 size: 12 residues. V lost 10 bases, J lost 3 bases, and 5 bases stayed unmatched. CDR3: CATFAGGYEQYF. The CDR3 nucleotides are TGTGCCACCTTTGCGGGAGGCTACGAGCAGTACTTC.

On this clone: One end of the junction does not line up with germline, which may come from a read error. The chain links TRBV6-5 to TRBJ2-7, with 12 bases aligning to TRBD1. The length of the CDR3 is 15 residues. The germline gives CDR1 MNHEY, CDR2 SVGAGI. The DNA of the CDR3 is TGTACCAGCGGCGGAGGGACAGGGGGCAAATACGAGCAGTACTTC. As protein: CTSGGGTGGKYEQYF.

This chain joins TRBV27 and TRBJ2-7, with a tentative D call TRBD2 (5 bases). Trimming left V 7 bases short and J 3 bases short, with 19 bases between. The germline V gene encodes CDR1 MNHEY and CDR2 SMNVEV (reference sequence). The CDR3 length is 15 residues. The CDR3, as DNA: TGTGCCAGCAAGGTGGGAAGGGAGCACCTCTACGAGCAGTACTTC. Amino acid sequence: CASKVGREHLYEQYF.

The sample holds one count of this clone. V usage is TRBV6-2 or TRBV6-3 and J usage is TRBJ2-7; D unresolved. CDR1 is MNHEY, CDR2 SVGEGT, per germline. The CDR3 length is 12 residues. The ends were cut back, 5 bases at V and 9 bases at J, with 14 bases in the middle. CDR3 bases: TGTGCCAGCAGTAAGCTATCGGAGTGGCAGTACTTC. Amino acids: CASSKLSEWQYF.

The chain is built from TRBV2 and TRBJ2-2; maybe TRBD1 (5 bases). The germline CDR1 and CDR2 sequences are SNHLY and FYNNEI. The CDR3 is 16 amino acids. Trimming removed 3 bases from V and 4 bases from J, with 15 bases in between. Written as DNA, the CDR3 is TGTGCCAGCAGTGAGTGGACAAAGCCGGGCACCGGGGAGCTGTTTTTT. This gives the protein CASSEWTKPGTGELFF. Filled out from reference TRBV2 and TRBJ2-2, the complete variable domain reads EPEVTQTPSHQVTQMGQEVILRCVPISNHLYFYWYRQILGQKVEFLVSFYNNEISEKSEIFDDQFSVERPDGSNFTLKIRSTKLEDSAMYFCASSEWTKPGTGELFFGEGSRLTVL.

This clone was counted only a few times. V usage is TRBV11-2 and J usage is TRBJ2-2; 13 bases are a match to TRBD2. The CDR3 is 17 residues long. The V segment lost 0 bases and the J segment 6 bases; nucleotides outside the gene matches: 4. CDR1 and CDR2 (germline): SGHAT, FQNNGV. In DNA, the CDR3 is TGTGCCAGCAGCTTAGAACTAGCGGGAGGGAGTGCCGGGGAGCTGTTTTTT. It is translated as CASSLELAGGSAGELFF.

The chain carries TRBV28 and TRBJ2-7, with TRBD2 matching over 8 bases. V lost 5 bases to trimming and J lost 6 bases; unmatched junction nucleotides: 9. This CDR3 is 14 amino acids long. Per the germline V gene, CDR1 is MDHEN and CDR2 is SYDVKM. The CDR3: CASSTDGAGGEQYF. The CDR3 bases are TGTGCCAGCAGTACGGACGGGGCGGGGGGCGAGCAGTACTTC.

This clone was detected once. V and J are TRBV5-5 and TRBJ1-2; possible D gene TRBD1, 5 bases. The CDR3 totals 14 residues. V gave up 3 bases and J gave up 2 bases, with 11 bases separating them. Germline lookup yields CDR1 SGHKS and CDR2 YYEKEE (reference sequence). The CDR3 sequence is CASSSLRGNYGYTF. The CDR3 DNA follows: TGTGCCAGCAGCTCGCTTAGGGGCAACTATGGCTACACCTTC.

The V gene is TRBV5-4, the J gene TRBJ1-6, with TRBD1 matching 9 bases. The length of the CDR3 is 17 residues. In germline, CDR1 is SGHNT, CDR2 YYREEE (reference sequence). After removal of 0 bases from V and 8 bases from J, the junction contained 9 bases not matched to a gene. CDR3 bases: TGTGCCAGCAGCTTGGCGGCGGGGGGACAGGGCGATTCACCCCTCCACTTT. It codes for CASSLAAGGQGDSPLHF.

The chain employs TRBV7-8 and TRBJ2-1; 9 nucleotides agree with TRBD2. The V gene end was trimmed by 1 base and the J gene end by 0 bases; junction bases not matched to a gene: 7. The germline V gene has CDR1 SGHVS and CDR2 FQNEAQ. The CDR3 spans 18 residues. In DNA, the CDR3 is TGTGCCAGCAGCTTAGAAAGAGCGGGGGGCCTCTCCTACAATGAGCAGTTCTTC. Protein: CASSLERAGGLSYNEQFF.

The rearrangement joins TRBV7-9 to TRBJ1-1; TRBD1 is a possible D gene (6 bases). This CDR3 has 15 amino acids. V lost 4 bases and J 0 bases, leaving 12 bases between the germline ends. CDR1 and CDR2 (germline): SEHNR, FQNEAQ (reference sequence). CDR3 DNA sequence: TGTGCCAGCAGCTCAGGGGCGGCCTTGAACACTGAAGCTTTCTTT. It is translated as CASSSGAALNTEAFF. Drawing the rest from reference TRBV7-9 and TRBJ1-1, the complete variable domain is DTGVSQNPRHKITKRGQNVTFRCDPISEHNRLYWYRQTLGQGPEFLTYFQNEAQLEKSRLLSDRFSAERPKGSFSTLEIQRTEQGDSAMYLCASSSGAALNTEAFFGQGTRLTVV.

The chain couples TRBV28 to TRBJ2-4; 9 positions match TRBD1. This CDR3 has 14 residues. Germline loops: CDR1 MDHEN, CDR2 SYDVKM. After removal of 5 bases from V and 9 bases from J, the junction contained 8 bases not matched to a gene. The chain's CDR3 is CASSPPGTGFIQYF. The CDR3 coding sequence is TGTGCCAGCAGTCCCCCCGGGACAGGGTTCATTCAGTACTTC.

This chain connects TRBV27 to TRBJ1-5; D is uncertain. Trimming pared 1 base from V and 3 bases from J, leaving 10 bases between. Germline V lookup: CDR1 MNHEY, CDR2 SMNVEV (reference sequence). The CDR3 sequence is 15 residues long. As DNA, the CDR3 is TGTGCCAGCAGTTTATTTCCGGGGAACAATCAGCCCCAGCATTTT. Protein product: CASSLFPGNNQPQHF.

The gene calls are TRBV27 and TRBJ2-7; 13 bases align to TRBD2. J lost 0 bases, V lost 5 bases, and 22 bases had no gene match. The CDR3 covers 22 residues. Germline V gene lookup returns CDR1 MNHEY and CDR2 SMNVEV (reference sequence). The CDR3 region has the DNA TGTGCCAGCAGTAACTCCGCCGGGACTAGCGGGGTGAAAAGAGTTAGCTCCTACGAGCAGTACTTC. Amino acids: CASSNSAGTSGVKRVSSYEQYF.

This chain links TRBV9 with TRBJ2-1, with 9 bases matching TRBD2. J was trimmed by 4 bases and V by 3 bases; bases with no gene match: 5. CDR1 SGDLS and CDR2 YYNGEE come from the germline V gene. There are 15 residues in the CDR3. The CDR3 region is CASSAGLAHYNEQFF. The CDR3 nucleotides read TGTGCCAGCAGCGCCGGACTAGCGCATTACAATGAGCAGTTCTTC.

V is TRBV10-3 and J is TRBJ2-7, with 11 bases lining up with TRBD1. Germline V lookup: CDR1 ENHRY, CDR2 SYGVKD. V lost 7 bases, J lost 2 bases, and 4 bases stayed unmatched. CDR3 length: 14 amino acids. The DNA for the CDR3 is TGTGCCATCACCCCGGGACAGGGGGCCTACGAGCAGTACTTC. Protein product: CAITPGQGAYEQYF.

The chain is built from TRBV6-5 and TRBJ1-3, with 8 nucleotides matching TRBD1. V shed 2 bases, J shed 4 bases, and the junction held 4 bases outside the gene matches. The CDR3 length is 15 residues. CDR1 and CDR2 from the germline V gene are MNHEY and SVGAGI. The chain's CDR3 is CASSYDRGGGNTIYF. The CDR3, as DNA: TGTGCCAGCAGTTACGACAGGGGAGGCGGAAACACCATATATTTT.

V and J are TRBV28 and TRBJ1-3; 9 bases are shared with TRBD1. Germline V lookup: CDR1 MDHEN, CDR2 SYDVKM. The CDR3 runs to 15 residues. V lost 7 bases and J lost 4; bases outside the gene matches: 8. The CDR3, as DNA: TGTGCCAGCACTTCAACAGGGGGCTTGGGAAACACCATATATTTT. This sequence encodes CASTSTGGLGNTIYF. The complete variable domain, with remaining parts taken from reference TRBV28 and TRBJ1-3, reads DVKVTQSSRYLVKRTGEKVFLECVQDMDHENMFWYRQDPGLGLRLIYFSYDVKMKEKGDIPEGYSVSREKKERFSLILESASTNQTSMYLCASTSTGGLGNTIYFGEGSWLTVV.

The V call is TRBV5-4, the J call TRBJ1-2, with TRBD1 identical over 7 bases. The CDR3 covers 11 residues. The germline gives CDR1 SGHNT, CDR2 YYREEE (reference sequence). J was trimmed by 12 bases and V by 4 bases; bases with no gene match: 6. Written as DNA, the CDR3 is TGTGCCAGCAGCACGGGACAGAAGGACACCTTC. Translated, it gives CASSTGQKDTF.

For the CDR3, the DNA is TGCGCCAGCAGCTGGACAGGGGGCGCGGACATTCAGTACTTC. Translation: CASSWTGGADIQYF. The chain combines TRBV5-1 with TRBJ2-4, with 11 positions matching TRBD1. The trim removed 3 bases at V and 8 bases at J, leaving 4 bases unmatched. CDR1 SGHRS and CDR2 YFSETQ come from the germline V gene. This CDR3 has 14 residues.

The chain links TRBV12-3 or TRBV12-4 to TRBJ1-1, with D uncertain. The germline V and J ends were trimmed by 8 bases and 7 bases, with 8 bases remaining between them. The CDR3 has 10 amino acids. This chain's CDR3 is CASGSGEAFF. The CDR3 DNA reads as TGTGCCAGCGGCAGCGGTGAAGCTTTCTTT.